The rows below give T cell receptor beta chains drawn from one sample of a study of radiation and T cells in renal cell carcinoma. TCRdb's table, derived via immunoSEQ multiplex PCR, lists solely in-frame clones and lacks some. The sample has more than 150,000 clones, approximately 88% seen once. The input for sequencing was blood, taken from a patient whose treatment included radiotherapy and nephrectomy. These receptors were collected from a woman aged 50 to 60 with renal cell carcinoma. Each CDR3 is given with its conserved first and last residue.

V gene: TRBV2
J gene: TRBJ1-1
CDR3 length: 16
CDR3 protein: CASSSLGVTRNTEAFF

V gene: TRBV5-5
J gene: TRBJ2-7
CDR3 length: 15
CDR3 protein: CASSLGQGVTYEQYF

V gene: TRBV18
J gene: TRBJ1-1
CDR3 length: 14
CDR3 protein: CASSPNRGVTEAFF

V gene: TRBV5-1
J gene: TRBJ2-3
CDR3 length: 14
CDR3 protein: CASSLEGSSDTQYF

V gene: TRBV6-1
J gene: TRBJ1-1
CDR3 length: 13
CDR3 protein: CASITGLNTEAFF

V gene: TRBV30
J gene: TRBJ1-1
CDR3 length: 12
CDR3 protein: CAWSYRTVGTFF

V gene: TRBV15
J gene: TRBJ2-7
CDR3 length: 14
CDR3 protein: CATSRVGGQYEQYF

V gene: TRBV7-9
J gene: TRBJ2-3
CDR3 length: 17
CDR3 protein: CASSLVSAGVGTDTQYF

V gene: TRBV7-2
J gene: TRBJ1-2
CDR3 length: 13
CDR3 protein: CASSDPNNMGYTF

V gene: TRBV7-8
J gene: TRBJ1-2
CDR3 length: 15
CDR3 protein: CASSRTGNLNYGYTF

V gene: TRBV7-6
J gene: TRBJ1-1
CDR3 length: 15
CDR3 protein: CASSPRGGWGTEAFF

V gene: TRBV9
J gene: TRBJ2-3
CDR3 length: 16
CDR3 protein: CASSAGLAAFTDTQYF

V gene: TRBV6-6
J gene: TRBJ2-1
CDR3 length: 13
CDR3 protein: CASGRTGNNEQFF

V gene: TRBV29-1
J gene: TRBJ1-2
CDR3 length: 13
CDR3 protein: CSALTEIGYGYTF

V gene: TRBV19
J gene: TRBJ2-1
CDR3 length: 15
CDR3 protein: CASTPTSGSYNEQFF